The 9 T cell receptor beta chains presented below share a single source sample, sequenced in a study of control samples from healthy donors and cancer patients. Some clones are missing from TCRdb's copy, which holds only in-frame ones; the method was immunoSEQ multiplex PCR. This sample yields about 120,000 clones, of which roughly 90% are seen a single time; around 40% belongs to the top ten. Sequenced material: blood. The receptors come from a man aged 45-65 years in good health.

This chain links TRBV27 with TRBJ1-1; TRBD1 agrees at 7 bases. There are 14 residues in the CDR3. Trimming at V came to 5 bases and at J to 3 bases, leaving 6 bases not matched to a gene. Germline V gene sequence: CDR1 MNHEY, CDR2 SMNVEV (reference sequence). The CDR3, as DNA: TGTGCCAGCAGTCGCAGGGGGTCTGACACTGAAGCTTTCTTT. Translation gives CASSRRGSDTEAFF.

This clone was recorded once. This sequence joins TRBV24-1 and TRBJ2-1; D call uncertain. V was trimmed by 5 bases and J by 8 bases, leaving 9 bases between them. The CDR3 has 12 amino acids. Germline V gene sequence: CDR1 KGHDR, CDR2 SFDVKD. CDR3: CATSAIDHEQFF. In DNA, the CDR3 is TGTGCCACCAGTGCCATTGACCATGAGCAGTTCTTC.

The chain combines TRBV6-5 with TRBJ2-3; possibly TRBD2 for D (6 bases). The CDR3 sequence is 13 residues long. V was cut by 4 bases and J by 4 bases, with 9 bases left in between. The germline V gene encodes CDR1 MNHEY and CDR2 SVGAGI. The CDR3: CASSFPGADTQYF. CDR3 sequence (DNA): TGTGCCAGCAGTTTCCCGGGGGCAGATACGCAGTATTTT.

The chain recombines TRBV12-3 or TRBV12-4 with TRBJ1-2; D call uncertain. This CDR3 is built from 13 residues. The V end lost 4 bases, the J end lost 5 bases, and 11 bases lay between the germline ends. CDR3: CASSYRREYGYTF. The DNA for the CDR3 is TGTGCCAGCAGTTATAGGCGCGAGTATGGCTACACCTTC.

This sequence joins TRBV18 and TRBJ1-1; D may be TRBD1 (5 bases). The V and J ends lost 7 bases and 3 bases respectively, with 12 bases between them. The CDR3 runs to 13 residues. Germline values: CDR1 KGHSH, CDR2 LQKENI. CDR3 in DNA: TGTGCCAGCTTTCCGGGGACTCACACTGAAGCTTTCTTT. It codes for CASFPGTHTEAFF. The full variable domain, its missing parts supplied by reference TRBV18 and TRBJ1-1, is NAGVMQNPRHLVRRRGQEARLRCSPMKGHSHVYWYRQLPEEGLKFMVYLQKENIIDESGMPKERFSAEFPKEGPSILRIQQVVRGDSAAYFCASFPGTHTEAFFGQGTRLTVV.

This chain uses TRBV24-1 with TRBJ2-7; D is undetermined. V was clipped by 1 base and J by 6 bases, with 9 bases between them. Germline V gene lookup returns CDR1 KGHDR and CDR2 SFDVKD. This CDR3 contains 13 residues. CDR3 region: CATSDLPTGEQYF. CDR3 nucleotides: TGTGCCACCAGTGATTTACCTACCGGCGAGCAGTACTTC.

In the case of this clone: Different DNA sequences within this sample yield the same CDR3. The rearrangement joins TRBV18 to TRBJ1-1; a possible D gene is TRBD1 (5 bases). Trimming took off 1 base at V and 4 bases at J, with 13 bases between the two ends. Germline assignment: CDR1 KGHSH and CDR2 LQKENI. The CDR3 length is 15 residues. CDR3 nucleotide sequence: TGTGCCAGCTCACCACTTGGGGGAAGGGTCACTGAAGCTTTCTTT. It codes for CASSPLGGRVTEAFF. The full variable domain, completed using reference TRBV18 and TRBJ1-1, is NAGVMQNPRHLVRRRGQEARLRCSPMKGHSHVYWYRQLPEEGLKFMVYLQKENIIDESGMPKERFSAEFPKEGPSILRIQQVVRGDSAAYFCASSPLGGRVTEAFFGQGTRLTVV.

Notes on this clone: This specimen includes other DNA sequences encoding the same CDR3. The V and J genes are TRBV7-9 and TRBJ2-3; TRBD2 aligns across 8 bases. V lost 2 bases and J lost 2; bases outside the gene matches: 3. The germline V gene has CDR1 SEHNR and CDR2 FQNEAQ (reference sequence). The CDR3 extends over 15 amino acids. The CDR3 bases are TGTGCCAGCAGCTTACGACTAGCGTCCACAGATACGCAGTATTTT. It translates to CASSLRLASTDTQYF.

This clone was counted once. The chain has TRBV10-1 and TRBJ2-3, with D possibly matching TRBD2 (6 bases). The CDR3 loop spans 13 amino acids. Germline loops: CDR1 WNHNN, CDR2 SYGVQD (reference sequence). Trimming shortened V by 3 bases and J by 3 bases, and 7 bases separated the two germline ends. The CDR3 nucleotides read TGCGCCAGCAGTGATGCGGGGACAGATACGCAGTATTTT. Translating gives CASSDAGTDTQYF.